One and the same sample provided the 17 T cell receptor beta chains below, sequenced in a study of T cell responses to AZD1222 COVID-19 vaccine. Sequenced by immunoSEQ multiplex PCR; TCRdb stores in-frame clones only, minus some. The sample holds some 99,000 clones; about 88% are singletons and the top ten take about a sixth. Sequences were derived from peripheral blood, sampled on day 0 of AZD1222 vaccination. These receptors all stem from an adult in good health.

J is TRBJ2-7 and V is TRBV20-1, with 8 bases matching TRBD1. This CDR3 has 15 amino acids. CDR1 is DFQATT, CDR2 SNEGSKA, per germline (reference sequence). J gave up 5 bases and V 3 bases, and 12 bases lay outside the gene matches. The CDR3 region has the DNA TGCAGTGCTAGTGAGGGACAGGACCCTTCGGACGAGCAGTACTTC. It translates to CSASEGQDPSDEQYF.

This clone was counted once. V and J are TRBV15 and TRBJ1-2; D gene ambiguous. Per the germline V gene, CDR1 is LNHNV and CDR2 is YYDKDF (reference sequence). The ends were cut back, 0 bases at V and 8 bases at J, with 13 bases in the middle. The CDR3 is 14 amino acids. The CDR3 here is CATSRDLLTLGYTF. The DNA of the CDR3 is TGTGCCACCAGCAGAGATCTCCTGACTTTAGGCTACACCTTC. Supplemented by reference TRBV15 and TRBJ1-2, the full variable domain reads DAMVIQNPRYQVTQFGKPVTLSCSQTLNHNVMYWYQQKSSQAPKLLFHYYDKDFNNEADTPDNFQSRRPNTSFCFLDIRSPGLGDTAMYLCATSRDLLTLGYTFGSGTRLTVV.

The chain links TRBV5-1 to TRBJ1-1, with D possibly being TRBD1 (5 bases). Per germline, CDR1 SGHRS and CDR2 YFSETQ. V was trimmed by 4 bases and J by 4 bases, leaving 14 bases between them. There are 14 residues in the CDR3. Here the CDR3 reads CASSIGLGGTEAFF. The CDR3 nucleotides are TGCGCCAGCAGCATCGGCCTGGGGGGCACTGAAGCTTTCTTT.

This rearrangement joins TRBV7-2 to TRBJ2-1; D gene uncertain. This CDR3 has 13 amino acids. Trimming took 1 base from V and 2 from J, leaving 3 bases between them. Germline lookup yields CDR1 SGHTA and CDR2 FQGNSA. CDR3 sequence: CASSLGPYNEQFF. In DNA form, the CDR3 reads TGTGCCAGCAGCTTAGGGCCCTACAATGAGCAGTTCTTC.

CDR3 region: CASSPGTDYYGYTF. For the CDR3, the DNA is TGTGCCAGCAGCCCCGGGACAGATTACTATGGCTACACCTTC. The J gene is TRBJ1-2, the V gene TRBV2; the match to TRBD1 covers 7 bases. The germline CDR1 and CDR2 sequences are SNHLY and FYNNEI. V lost 6 bases, J lost 3 bases, and 7 bases stayed unmatched. The CDR3 loop spans 14 amino acids.

The V and J genes are TRBV2 and TRBJ2-5; 13 bases align to TRBD2. Per the germline V gene, CDR1 is SNHLY and CDR2 is FYNNEI. This CDR3 contains 14 residues. J lost 5 bases, V lost 6 bases, and 3 bases had no gene match. The CDR3 DNA follows: TGTGCCAGCAGCGGGGGACTAGCGGGGGAGACCCAGTACTTC. Protein product: CASSGGLAGETQYF.

The V gene is TRBV10-3, the J gene TRBJ2-7; D remains ambiguous. The CDR3 has 13 amino acids. Germline-derived CDR1 and CDR2 are ENHRY and SYGVKD. Trimming removed 9 bases from V and 4 bases from J, with 16 bases in between. The CDR3 region has the DNA TGTGCCATTGGTGACTGGGTCGGGTACGAGCAGTACTTC. Protein: CAIGDWVGYEQYF.

This clone was picked up one time. The chain combines TRBV30 with TRBJ2-5; no firm D call. The CDR3 covers 13 residues. Germline V CDR1 and CDR2: GTSNPN, SVGIG (reference sequence). With 3 bases removed from V and 5 bases from J, the gap between germline ends came to 13 bases. In DNA, the CDR3 is TGTGCCTGGAGCGAAAACTTGGGGGAGACCCAGTACTTC. Protein product: CAWSENLGETQYF.

J is TRBJ1-5 and V is TRBV30; no clear D gene. The V gene lost 3 bases and the J gene lost 7 bases, with 10 bases spanning the gap. The CDR3 consists of 12 residues. CDR1 and CDR2 from the germline V gene are GTSNPN and SVGIG (reference sequence). CDR3 in DNA: TGTGCCTGGAGGCAAGGAGGGCAGCCCCAGCATTTT. It specifies CAWRQGGQPQHF.

DNA for the CDR3: TGTGCCAGCAGTTTACACACTGACACTGAAGCTTTCTTT. Translating it yields CASSLHTDTEAFF. The chain combines TRBV28 with TRBJ1-1, with D uncertain. Germline CDR1 is MDHEN and CDR2 is SYDVKM. The CDR3 is 13 amino acids. The V gene lost 2 bases and the J gene lost 3 bases, with 7 bases spanning the gap.

This chain links TRBV7-2 with TRBJ2-2, with TRBD2 matching 7 bases. The CDR3 is made up of 14 amino acids. Trimming at V came to 7 bases and at J to 1 base, leaving 3 bases not matched to a gene. CDR1 is SGHTA, CDR2 FQGNSA, per germline. CDR3 DNA: TGTGCCAGCAAGGGCGGGGGGAACACCGGGGAGCTGTTTTTT. Amino acid sequence: CASKGGGNTGELFF.

This sequence joins TRBV7-8 and TRBJ1-1; TRBD1 is a possible D gene (5 bases). The V gene's germline CDR1 is SGHVS and CDR2 FQNEAQ. V was pared by 4 bases and J by 1 base, with 10 bases between. The CDR3 has 14 amino acids. CDR3 loop: CASSSGTANTEAFF. The CDR3 DNA reads as TGTGCCAGCAGCTCCGGGACGGCGAACACTGAAGCTTTCTTT.

The CDR3 loop reads CASSPRGGTGTIYEQYV. The CDR3 coding sequence is TGTGCCAGCAGCCCAAGGGGGGGGACAGGGACAATCTACGAGCAGTACGTC. The rearrangement links TRBV21-1 to TRBJ2-7; the table's TRBD1 call for D was not verified on the DNA. TRBV21-1 is labeled a pseudogene. This CDR3 spans 17 amino acids.

J is TRBJ2-7 and V is TRBV5-8, with 8 bases aligning to TRBD1. Germline V gene sequence: CDR1 SGHTS, CDR2 YDEGEE. The CDR3 extends over 15 amino acids. Losses at the gene ends were 2 bases for V and 0 bases for J; bases not matched to a gene: 4. In DNA form, the CDR3 reads TGTGCCAGCAGCTTAGTCAGGGGGCACTCCTACGAGCAGTACTTC. Translation gives CASSLVRGHSYEQYF.

The V call is TRBV6-6, the J call TRBJ1-5, with 7 nucleotides matching TRBD1. The CDR3 totals 15 residues. The V gene end was trimmed by 1 base and the J gene end by 3 bases; junction bases not matched to a gene: 3. Germline loops: CDR1 MNHNY, CDR2 SVGAGI (reference sequence). CDR3 sequence reads: CASSYLGTDNQPQHF. CDR3 in DNA: TGTGCCAGCAGTTACTTGGGGACAGACAATCAGCCCCAGCATTTT.

J is TRBJ2-2 and V is TRBV19; a possible D gene is TRBD1 (5 bases). This CDR3 has 15 residues. Germline V lookup: CDR1 LNHDA, CDR2 SQIVND (reference sequence). The germline V and J ends were trimmed by 6 bases and 4 bases, with 15 bases remaining between them. The CDR3 here is CASSAVGLGTGELFF. The CDR3 nucleotides are TGTGCCAGTAGCGCGGTGGGGCTTGGCACCGGGGAGCTGTTTTTT.

The V gene is TRBV9, the J gene TRBJ1-5, with TRBD1 matching over 7 bases. The trim removed 4 bases at V and 0 bases at J, leaving 4 bases unmatched. Germline V gene lookup returns CDR1 SGDLS and CDR2 YYNGEE. This CDR3 is 15 amino acids long. For the CDR3, the DNA is TGTGCCAGCAGCCCGGACAGGTATAGCAATCAGCCCCAGCATTTT. It is translated as CASSPDRYSNQPQHF.